A selection of T cell receptor beta chains follows, all from one sample in a study of STAT3 mutations in large granular lymphocyte leukemia. Profiling relied on immunoSEQ multiplex PCR, and the TCRdb table lists in-frame clones only, not all of them. The table records tens of thousands of clones, 94% of them present only once. Source material: peripheral blood mononuclear cells. The receptor set was obtained from a man between 40 and 49 years old with T-cell large granular lymphocyte leukemia. Some clones in this sample may be carry-over from other donors' samples. CDR3s include the opening cysteine and the closing phenylalanine or tryptophan. The D gene is left open where the match is weak. Expanded clones are given a class, and other clones once, few, many or no size at all.

J: TRBJ1-6; D: .; V: TRBV28; size: .; CDR3: CASSVTYGSPLHF; DNA: TGTGCCAGCAGTGTCACGTATGGTTCACCCCTCCACTTT
J: TRBJ1-2; D: .; V: TRBV18; size: .; CDR3: CASSLLGGGYTF; DNA: TGTGCCAGCTCACTTCTCGGCGGTGGCTACACCTTC
J: TRBJ1-2; D: .; V: TRBV9; size: .; CDR3: CASSLRGGGGYTF; DNA: TGTGCCAGCAGCCTCAGAGGTGGGGGCGGCTACACCTTC
J: TRBJ2-7; D: .; V: TRBV11-1; size: .; CDR3: CASSLVEYEQYF; DNA: TGTGCCAGCAGCTTAGTAGAATACGAGCAGTACTTC
J: TRBJ1-2; D: .; V: TRBV5-1; size: once; CDR3: CASSLDGDTEYGYTF; DNA: TGCGCCAGCAGCTTGGATGGGGATACAGAATATGGCTACACCTTC
J: TRBJ2-7; D: .; V: TRBV28; size: .; CDR3: CAIRRQSGYEQYF; DNA: TGTGCCATCCGAAGACAATCGGGCTACGAGCAGTACTTC
J: TRBJ2-7; D: .; V: TRBV6-1; size: .; CDR3: CASSEARGVQYF; DNA: TGTGCCAGCAGTGAAGCGAGGGGAGTACAGTACTTC
J: TRBJ2-7; D: TRBD1; V: TRBV5-1; size: once; CDR3: CASSLAGSGTGAYEQYF; DNA: TGCGCCAGCAGCTTGGCCGGAAGCGGGACAGGGGCCTACGAGCAGTACTTC
J: TRBJ1-6; D: .; V: TRBV30; size: .; CDR3: CAWRVTGVPPLHF; DNA: TGTGCCTGGAGGGTTACAGGTGTGCCACCCCTCCACTTT
J: TRBJ2-3; D: TRBD2; V: TRBV5-1; size: .; CDR3: CASSPAMTSGGADTQYF; DNA: TGCGCCAGCAGCCCCGCCATGACTAGCGGGGGGGCAGATACGCAGTATTTT
J: TRBJ2-7; D: .; V: TRBV7-3; size: .; CDR3: CASSPQAGFLSEQYF; DNA: TGTGCCAGCAGCCCGCAGGCAGGGTTTTTGAGCGAGCAGTACTTC
J: TRBJ1-1; D: .; V: TRBV6-5; size: .; CDR3: CASSPPGQGSAEAFF; DNA: TGTGCCAGCAGTCCCCCGGGGCAGGGGAGCGCTGAAGCTTTCTTT
J: TRBJ1-6; D: .; V: TRBV4-3; size: few; CDR3: CASSQGPLSGSPLHF; DNA: TGCGCCAGCAGCCAAGGGCCGTTGTCCGGTTCACCCCTCCACTTT
J: TRBJ2-7; D: TRBD1; V: TRBV6-5; size: .; CDR3: CATKPVGTGAHEQYF; DNA: TGTGCCACCAAACCCGTCGGGACAGGGGCCCACGAGCAGTACTTC
J: TRBJ2-7; D: .; V: TRBV4-1; size: .; CDR3: CASSQGAGLDEQYF; DNA: TGCGCCAGCAGCCAAGGGGCAGGTCTCGACGAGCAGTACTTC
J: TRBJ1-1; D: .; V: TRBV28; size: .; CDR3: CASSESWNTEAFF; DNA: TGTGCCAGCAGTGAGAGTTGGAACACTGAAGCTTTCTTT
J: TRBJ1-5; D: .; V: TRBV6-6; size: .; CDR3: CASSYRGREGNQPQHF; DNA: TGTGCCAGCAGTTACAGGGGCAGGGAGGGCAATCAGCCCCAGCATTTT
J: TRBJ2-7; D: .; V: TRBV6-1; size: .; CDR3: CAVVQGTPSYEQYF; DNA: TGTGCCGTTGTTCAGGGGACACCCTCCTACGAGCAGTACTTC
J: TRBJ1-5; D: .; V: TRBV7-8; size: .; CDR3: CASSLNRDQPQHF; DNA: TGTGCCAGCAGCCTGAACAGAGATCAGCCCCAGCATTTT
J: TRBJ1-2; D: TRBD1; V: TRBV18; size: few; CDR3: CASSPPVRGDYGYTF; DNA: TGTGCCAGCTCACCACCGGTCAGGGGGGACTATGGCTACACCTTC
J: TRBJ1-2; D: TRBD1; V: TRBV5-4; size: .; CDR3: CASSLAWGTDGGYTF; DNA: TGTGCCAGCAGCTTGGCCTGGGGGACAGATGGTGGCTACACCTTC
J: TRBJ1-5; D: TRBD1; V: TRBV28; size: .; CDR3: CASSYSPQFLTGRVYQPQHF; DNA: TGTGCCAGCAGCTACTCACCTCAATTTTTGACAGGGCGGGTGTATCAGCCCCAGCATTTT
J: TRBJ1-5; D: TRBD1; V: TRBV5-1; size: .; CDR3: CASSAQGASNQPQHF; DNA: TGCGCCAGCAGCGCACAGGGGGCTAGCAATCAGCCCCAGCATTTT
J: TRBJ2-1; D: TRBD1; V: TRBV12-5; size: .; CDR3: CASGLQGQGEHEQFF; DNA: TGTGCTAGTGGTTTGCAAGGACAGGGGGAGCATGAGCAGTTCTTC
J: TRBJ2-2; D: TRBD2; V: TRBV30; size: .; CDR3: CAWRSGGSTGELFF; DNA: TGTGCCTGGAGATCGGGGGGAAGCACCGGGGAGCTGTTTTTT
J: TRBJ1-5; D: TRBD1; V: TRBV27; size: few; CDR3: CASSRTGEFQPQHF; DNA: TGTGCCAGCAGCCGGACAGGGGAGTTTCAGCCCCAGCATTTT
J: TRBJ1-3; D: .; V: TRBV6-1; size: .; CDR3: CASSEQTSSGNTIYF; DNA: TGTGCCAGCAGTGAACAGACTAGCTCTGGAAACACCATATATTTT
J: TRBJ1-3; D: .; V: TRBV19; size: .; CDR3: CASSINRSSGNTIYF; DNA: TGTGCCAGTAGTATTAACCGGAGCTCTGGAAACACCATATATTTT
J: TRBJ1-1; D: .; V: TRBV4-3; size: .; CDR3: CASSQDRPAPEAFF; DNA: TGCGCCAGCAGCCAAGATCGGCCGGCCCCTGAAGCTTTCTTT